The 13 T cell receptor beta chains below were found in one sample sequenced in a study of radiotherapy plus CTLA-4 blockade in lung cancer. TCRdb's table, derived via immunoSEQ multiplex PCR, lists solely in-frame clones and lacks some. In the table there are more than 40,000 clones, 70% to 75% of which are singletons. The specimen comprised peripheral blood, sampled from a patient treated with radiotherapy plus ipilimumab. These receptors were collected from a human donor with non-small cell lung cancer who had a complete response to radiotherapy plus ipilimumab.

This rearrangement joins TRBV9 to TRBJ2-5; D possibly corresponds to TRBD2 (7 bases). The CDR3 is 15 amino acids. The V end was cut by 0 bases, the J end by 3 bases, with 12 bases between. Germline values: CDR1 SGDLS, CDR2 YYNGEE. As DNA, the CDR3 is TGTGCCAGCAGCGTAGAGGGGAGGGGGAAAGAGACCCAGTACTTC. It specifies CASSVEGRGKETQYF.

DNA of the CDR3: TGTGCCAGCAGTGGTATCTTAGGACAGGGGGCAGGTGGCTACACCTTC. Its translation is CASSGILGQGAGGYTF. The chain combines TRBV6-1 with TRBJ1-2; TRBD1 matches 11 bases. CDR1 and CDR2 from the germline V gene are MNHNS and SASEGT. V lost 4 bases, J lost 7 bases, and 11 bases stayed unmatched. This CDR3 is 16 amino acids long.

This chain links TRBV25-1 with TRBJ2-5; TRBD2 might be the D (5 bases). V was pared by 2 bases and J by 2 bases, with 12 bases between. The length of the CDR3 is 15 residues. CDR1 and CDR2 (germline): MGHDK, SYGVNS. In nucleotides, the CDR3 is TGTGCCAGCAGTGAAGGGAGCGGATATCAAGAGACCCAGTACTTC. It yields the protein CASSEGSGYQETQYF.

This sequence joins TRBV6-1 and TRBJ1-1, with D possibly TRBD1 on 6 matching bases. Trimming took off 2 bases at V and 4 bases at J, with 8 bases between the two ends. The CDR3 totals 13 residues. Germline V lookup: CDR1 MNHNS, CDR2 SASEGT. The CDR3 loop is CASSEQGFTEAFF. The CDR3 DNA is TGTGCCAGCAGTGAACAGGGGTTCACTGAAGCTTTCTTT.

The genes are TRBV19 and TRBJ2-5; D possibly corresponds to TRBD2 (6 bases). Trimming took 3 bases from V and 1 from J, leaving 15 bases between them. The CDR3 runs to 16 residues. Germline V gene sequence: CDR1 LNHDA, CDR2 SQIVND (reference sequence). CDR3 DNA: TGTGCCAGTAGTATTGGCGGGACCGGTTTCCAAGAGACCCAGTACTTC. Its translation is CASSIGGTGFQETQYF.

This chain joins TRBV25-1 and TRBJ2-7; 7 nucleotides line up with TRBD1. Per germline, CDR1 MGHDK and CDR2 SYGVNS. The CDR3 is 14 residues long. The V gene end was trimmed by 3 bases and the J gene end by 2 bases; junction bases not matched to a gene: 4. CDR3 protein: CASSEGQRAYEQYF. CDR3 in DNA: TGTGCCAGCAGTGAGGGACAGCGTGCCTACGAGCAGTACTTC.

The CDR3 DNA follows: TGTGCCAGCAAATCGCTAGCGGATACTTGGGGCAATGAGCAGTTCTTC. This gives the protein CASKSLADTWGNEQFF. This chain connects TRBV28 to TRBJ2-1; the match to TRBD2 covers 7 bases. The CDR3 totals 16 residues. V dropped 7 bases and J dropped 6; count of bases not matched to a gene: 15. Germline values: CDR1 MDHEN, CDR2 SYDVKM.

CDR3 region: CAWSVRPGDNSPLHF. CDR3 bases: TGTGCCTGGAGTGTACGTCCAGGGGATAATTCACCCCTCCACTTT. The chain employs TRBV30 and TRBJ1-6; a possible D gene is TRBD1 (6 bases). The V gene lost 0 bases and the J gene lost 5 bases, with 11 bases spanning the gap. From germline, CDR1 is GTSNPN and CDR2 SVGIG (reference sequence). This CDR3 is 15 amino acids long. Filled out from reference TRBV30 and TRBJ1-6, the complete variable domain reads SQTIHQWPATLVQPVGSPLSLECTVEGTSNPNLYWYRQAAGRGLQLLFYSVGIGQISSEVPQNLSASRPQDRQFILSSKKLLLSDSGFYLCAWSVRPGDNSPLHFGNGTRLTVT.

The chain has TRBV7-9 and TRBJ1-2, with 7 nucleotides matching TRBD1. This CDR3 has 16 amino acids. V shed 0 bases, J shed 4 bases, and the junction held 8 bases outside the gene matches. CDR1 and CDR2 from the germline V gene are SEHNR and FQNEAQ (reference sequence). This CDR3 reads CASSLAGAGGGYGYTF. The DNA for the CDR3 is TGTGCCAGCAGCTTAGCTGGGGCAGGGGGAGGCTATGGCTACACCTTC.

CDR3 nucleotides: TGTGCCAGCTCACCGGGGGGGATACCCTACGAGCAGTACTTC. Its translation: CASSPGGIPYEQYF. This rearrangement joins TRBV18 to TRBJ2-7; TRBD2 matches at 7 bases. Per the germline V gene, CDR1 is KGHSH and CDR2 is LQKENI. This CDR3 is built from 14 residues. V shed 3 bases and J 2 bases; nucleotides not matched to a gene: 4.

The V call is TRBV30, the J call TRBJ1-4; 7 bases agree with TRBD1. V lost 1 base and J lost 12; bases outside the gene matches: 8. CDR1 and CDR2 (germline): GTSNPN, SVGIG (reference sequence). The CDR3 length is 13 residues. The chain's CDR3 is CAWSGDREQELFF. The CDR3 DNA reads TGTGCCTGGAGTGGGGACAGAGAGCAGGAACTGTTTTTT.

The V and J genes are TRBV7-2 and TRBJ2-5; 9 bases are shared with TRBD1. The DNA end favors TRBJ2-7, so the J call may be wrong. Per germline, CDR1 SGHTA and CDR2 FQGNSA. The CDR3 covers 15 residues. The CDR3 protein is CASSVSGTGPHEQYF. CDR3 DNA sequence: TGTGCCAGCAGCGTATCCGGGACAGGGCCCCACGAGCAGTACTTC.

The chain uses TRBV5-1 and TRBJ2-5, with D maybe TRBD1 (5 bases). From germline, CDR1 is SGHRS and CDR2 YFSETQ. V dropped 2 bases and J dropped 2 bases, with 13 bases sitting between them. The length of the CDR3 is 15 residues. CDR3 in DNA: TGCGCCAGCAGCTTAACGGACATTTTTCAAGAGACCCAGTACTTC. Encoded protein: CASSLTDIFQETQYF.